This TCR beta chain was found in a study of shared clonotypes between healthy human individuals. About the study: A couple of female and a few male donors aged 18 to 49 were enrolled.

The study ran the assay at deep level. Splitting of each subset's genomic DNA was done evenly across several immunoSEQ plates. Here immunoSEQ multiplex PCR was the method, and the copy in TCRdb shows in-frame clones only, minus some. This sample carries 2 million to 2.5 million clones, approximately 95% of them seen once, and the ten largest clones take around 0.13%. This clone was counted once. The CDR3 sequence is 15 residues long. Losses at the gene ends were 8 bases for V and 7 bases for J; bases not matched to a gene: 11. Germline lookup yields CDR1 WSHSY and CDR2 SAAADI. The sequence was obtained from a man younger than 35 in good health. This chain links TRBV10-2 with TRBJ1-6; 7 nucleotides match TRBD1. The sample comprised naive CD4+ T cells sorted from blood. Specified subset: CD45RA+ positively selected. This CDR3 reads CASRPAGQLNSPLHF. The CDR3, as DNA: TGCGCCAGCCGCCCGGCGGGACAGCTAAATTCACCCCTCCACTTT.